One and the same sample provided the 6 T cell receptor beta chains below, sequenced in a study of T cells after yellow fever vaccination. From the 5' RACE reads, TCRdb called clonotypes with MiXCR, one entry per CDR3 protein. This table holds under 600,000 distinct CDR3 sequences, roughly 13% found once. This sample comprised PBMCs, obtained on the day of the yellow fever booster vaccination. The receptors originated from a man younger than 40 who received the YFV17D yellow fever vaccine.

This chain uses TRBV9 with TRBJ2-5; D gene ambiguous. The germline V and J ends were trimmed by 0 bases and 6 bases, with 9 bases remaining between them. Germline loops: CDR1 SGDLS, CDR2 YYNGEE. This CDR3 region has 13 residues. The CDR3 coding sequence is TGTGCCAGCAGCGTAGATAGTATGAAGACCCAGTACTTC. It translates to CASSVDSMKTQYF.

This chain joins TRBV4-3 and TRBJ1-3, with D possibly TRBD1 on 6 matching bases. The length of the CDR3 is 15 residues. The germline V gene has CDR1 LGHNA and CDR2 YSLEER. The V gene lost 2 bases and the J gene lost 3 bases, with 11 bases spanning the gap. The CDR3: CASSQTPGVGNTIYF. CDR3 coding DNA: TGCGCCAGCAGCCAAACCCCAGGGGTTGGAAACACCATATATTTT.

This chain links TRBV9 with TRBJ2-7, with a tentative D call TRBD1 (6 bases). V was trimmed by 2 bases and J by 4 bases, leaving 16 bases between them. Per germline, CDR1 SGDLS and CDR2 YYNGEE. CDR3 length: 15 amino acids. In nucleotides, the CDR3 is TGTGCCAGCAGCGTTCAGGACAGTAACATTTACGAGCAGTACTTC. Protein product: CASSVQDSNIYEQYF.

The chain recombines TRBV5-7 with TRBJ2-1; perhaps TRBD1 as D (5 bases). TRBV5-7 is sorted into the ORF group, with uncertain function. The CDR3 totals 12 residues. V was shortened by 3 bases and J by 6 bases, with 7 bases between the two germline ends. CDR3 sequence: CASSCDSNEQFF. The DNA for the CDR3 is TGTGCCAGCAGCTGTGACAGCAATGAGCAGTTCTTC.

The V call is TRBV11-2, the J call TRBJ2-3, with TRBD2 matching over 7 bases. The trim removed 4 bases at V and 1 base at J, leaving 8 bases unmatched. The CDR3 extends over 16 amino acids. CDR1 and CDR2 (germline): SGHAT, FQNNGV. The CDR3 DNA reads TGTGCCAGCAGCTATCATACGGGAGGCGGCACAGATACGCAGTATTTT. Encoded protein: CASSYHTGGGTDTQYF.

The J gene is TRBJ1-2, the V gene TRBV20-1; a weak D match, TRBD1 (5 bases). This CDR3 region has 14 residues. Germline CDR1 and CDR2: DFQATT and SNEGSKA (reference sequence). V was cut by 6 bases and J by 4 bases, with 18 bases left in between. CDR3 sequence (DNA): TGCAGTGCCGAGAAGTGGGAGGGGAGCTATGGCTACACCTTC. Translating gives CSAEKWEGSYGYTF.